These T cell receptor beta chains were read from a single sample in a study of response to subunit inactivated influenza vaccine. TCRdb recomputed calls from the RT-PCR reads with MiXCR, one row per CDR3 protein. Among about 700,000 distinct CDR3 sequences listed, over 11% were seen once. The sequenced sample was PBMCs from blood, obtained approximately 15 days before vaccination. These TCRs come from a man aged 45-65 years who received an inactivated influenza vaccine. The CDR3 runs from the conserved cysteine through the conserved F or W. The D gene is left open where the match is weak. Not every row has a clone size; where given, it reads once, few, many or a size class.

.	TRBV12-3/TRBV12-4	.	TRBJ2-2	CASSLALVHTGELFF	TGTGCCAGCAGTTTGGCACTAGTGCACACCGGGGAGCTGTTTTTT
few	TRBV10-3	TRBD1	TRBJ2-1	CAISQGAREQFF	TGTGCCATCAGTCAGGGGGCTCGTGAGCAGTTCTTC
.	TRBV5-6	.	TRBJ1-1	CASSLVNRLNTEAFF	TGTGCCAGCAGCTTGGTGAACAGGCTTAACACTGAAGCTTTCTTT
.	TRBV18	TRBD1	TRBJ2-5	CASSPLTGGGKTQYF	TGTGCCAGCTCACCACTGACAGGGGGCGGAAAGACCCAGTACTTC
.	TRBV6-1	TRBD2	TRBJ2-1	CASSETPPESAGVGNEQFF	TGTGCCAGCAGTGAGACCCCCCCGGAATCAGCGGGAGTGGGCAATGAGCAGTTCTTC
.	TRBV27	.	TRBJ2-5	CASTKTGKWAPETQYF	TGTGCCAGCACTAAGACGGGGAAGTGGGCCCCAGAGACCCAGTACTTC
.	TRBV27	.	TRBJ1-6	CASSLSNGGRNSPLHF	TGTGCCAGCAGTTTATCGAACGGGGGAAGGAATTCACCCCTCCACTTT
few	TRBV11-1	.	TRBJ2-3	CASGFPRRGSPLRADTQYF	TGTGCCAGCGGCTTTCCCCGACGGGGCAGCCCTCTGCGCGCAGATACGCAGTATTTT
few	TRBV5-1	.	TRBJ2-6	CASRTNRAGANVLTF	TGCGCCAGCAGAACAAACAGGGCGGGGGCCAACGTCCTGACTTTC
few	TRBV18	.	TRBJ2-5	CASSNQQGLGETQYF	TGTGCCAGCTCTAACCAGCAGGGGCTCGGAGAGACCCAGTACTTC
few	TRBV19	.	TRBJ2-1	CASMSFTGGSYNEQFF	TGTGCCAGTATGTCATTTACGGGTGGTAGCTACAATGAGCAGTTCTTC
.	TRBV20-1	.	TRBJ1-5	CSASRGLGQPQHF	TGCAGTGCTAGTAGGGGTTTAGGTCAGCCCCAGCATTTT
few	TRBV3-1	.	TRBJ2-1	CASSQSLEQFF	TGTGCCAGCAGCCAATCCCTTGAGCAGTTCTTC
.	TRBV7-8	.	TRBJ1-5	CASSLGAWTQPQHF	TGTGCCAGCAGCTTAGGTGCATGGACTCAGCCCCAGCATTTT
many	TRBV5-1	.	TRBJ1-4	CASSLGGTNEKLFF	TGCGCCAGCAGCTTGGGGGGGACTAATGAAAAACTGTTTTTT
many	TRBV20-1	.	TRBJ2-2	CSAPQLAGAGELFF	TGCAGTGCCCCCCAACTAGCCGGGGCCGGGGAGCTGTTTTTT
few	TRBV3-1	.	TRBJ2-1	CASSPNIAERYNEQFF	TGTGCCAGCAGCCCCAACATAGCGGAAAGGTACAATGAGCAGTTCTTC
.	TRBV4-3	.	TRBJ2-1	CASSQDGDSSSYNEQFF	TGCGCCAGCAGCCAAGATGGTGACTCGAGCTCCTACAATGAGCAGTTCTTC
.	TRBV15	TRBD2	TRBJ2-7	CATSVKGGRVYEQYF	TGTGCCACCAGCGTCAAAGGCGGGAGAGTGTACGAGCAGTACTTC
few	TRBV5-1	TRBD2	TRBJ2-5	CASSLDPSGTRETQYF	TGCGCCAGCAGCTTGGATCCTAGCGGGACTCGAGAGACCCAGTACTTC
few	TRBV6-2/TRBV6-3	.	TRBJ2-6	CASSYSSGRASSGANVLTF	TGTGCCAGCAGTTACTCGTCGGGCAGGGCTAGCTCTGGGGCCAACGTCCTGACTTTC
many	TRBV12-3/TRBV12-4	.	TRBJ2-6	CASSLIRFSGANVLTF	TGTGCCAGCAGTTTGATCAGGTTCTCTGGGGCCAACGTCCTGACTTTC
few	TRBV3-1	TRBD2	TRBJ2-7	CASSQVGTSGRGRSYEQYF	TGTGCCAGCAGCCAAGTCGGGACTAGCGGGAGAGGGAGGTCCTACGAGCAGTACTTC
few	TRBV18	TRBD2	TRBJ2-3	CASSPPAGAGLGADTQYF	TGTGCCAGCTCACCACCGGCGGGCGCGGGACTAGGGGCAGATACGCAGTATTTT
few	TRBV12-3/TRBV12-4	TRBD1	TRBJ2-1	CASATGVNEQFF	TGTGCCAGTGCGACAGGGGTCAATGAGCAGTTCTTC
.	TRBV5-1	.	TRBJ1-3	CASSLDPGADSGNTIYF	TGCGCCAGCAGCTTGGATCCAGGGGCTGACTCTGGAAACACCATATATTTT
.	TRBV5-1	.	TRBJ1-6	CASSPGALRYSPLHF	TGCGCCAGCAGCCCCGGGGCCCTGCGATACTCACCCCTCCACTTT
.	TRBV20-1	TRBD2	TRBJ2-3	CSARPLAGSTDTQYF	TGCAGTGCTAGACCTTTAGCGGGAAGCACAGATACGCAGTATTTT
.	TRBV5-5	TRBD2	TRBJ2-3	CASSLVRWEGLFDTQYF	TGTGCCAGCAGCTTGGTGAGGTGGGAGGGCCTTTTTGATACGCAGTATTTT
.	TRBV2	.	TRBJ2-2	CASRPGQYTGELFF	TGTGCCAGCCGGCCAGGACAATACACCGGGGAGCTGTTTTTT
.	TRBV2	.	TRBJ1-5	CASTGGQRGGGNQPQHF	TGTGCCAGCACCGGGGGGCAACGCGGCGGGGGCAATCAGCCCCAGCATTTT
few	TRBV7-6	TRBD2	TRBJ2-7	CASSISGGKTYEQYF	TGTGCCAGCAGCATAAGCGGGGGGAAGACCTACGAGCAGTACTTC
few	TRBV20-1	.	TRBJ2-5	CSAKDKGRRVETQYF	TGCAGTGCTAAGGATAAAGGGCGGAGGGTTGAGACCCAGTACTTC
.	TRBV30	TRBD1	TRBJ1-5	CAWSVPRDRGLYQPQHF	TGTGCCTGGAGTGTTCCAAGGGACAGGGGGCTCTATCAGCCCCAGCATTTT
.	TRBV29-1	.	TRBJ1-1	CSVEEGIDTEAFF	TGCAGCGTTGAAGAGGGAATAGACACTGAAGCTTTCTTT
few	TRBV7-9	.	TRBJ1-2	CASSPNLLGDYTF	TGTGCCAGCAGCCCGAACCTGCTGGGTGACTACACCTTC
many	TRBV12-3/TRBV12-4	.	TRBJ2-7	CASSLSRYEQYF	TGTGCCAGCAGTTTGTCGCGTTACGAGCAGTACTTC
.	TRBV7-2	TRBD1	TRBJ2-1	CASSLAQGAWGNEQFF	TGTGCCAGCAGCTTGGCACAGGGGGCCTGGGGGAATGAGCAGTTCTTC
.	TRBV20-1	.	TRBJ1-1	CSVPVGTSGEAFF	TGCAGTGTTCCGGTCGGGACTTCTGGTGAAGCTTTCTTT
many	TRBV20-1	TRBD1	TRBJ2-5	CSAQPRTGAQETQYF	TGCAGTGCTCAGCCACGGACAGGGGCACAAGAGACCCAGTACTTC
few	TRBV5-1	TRBD2	TRBJ2-1	CASSSRVAGGDEQFF	TGCGCCAGCAGCTCCCGGGTAGCGGGAGGGGACGAGCAGTTCTTC
few	TRBV20-1	TRBD2	TRBJ2-7	CSARDGTSLYEQYF	TGCAGTGCTAGAGATGGGACTAGCTTGTACGAGCAGTACTTC
many	TRBV5-1	TRBD2	TRBJ2-1	CASSLPPGTSGLVSEQFF	TGCGCCAGCAGCCTTCCGCCAGGGACTAGCGGATTAGTGAGTGAGCAGTTCTTC
.	TRBV20-1	.	TRBJ1-2	CSAMTRGGGYTF	TGCAGTGCAATGACTAGGGGAGGGGGCTACACCTTC
many	TRBV20-1	TRBD2	TRBJ2-1	CSARTGTSGSNEQFF	TGCAGTGCCCGGACCGGGACTAGCGGGAGCAATGAGCAGTTCTTC
many	TRBV6-1	.	TRBJ1-6	CASLNSPLHF	TGTGCCAGCCTTAATTCACCCCTCCACTTT
many	TRBV28	TRBD1	TRBJ1-5	CASRTDTGANQPQHF	TGTGCCAGCAGGACGGATACAGGGGCTAATCAGCCCCAGCATTTT
.	TRBV7-2	TRBD2	TRBJ2-7	CASSSLGLSYEQYF	TGTGCCAGCAGCTCGTTGGGACTATCCTACGAGCAGTACTTC
.	TRBV2	.	TRBJ2-3	CASRSISGPLTDTQYF	TGTGCCAGCAGAAGTATCAGCGGGCCACTCACAGATACGCAGTATTTT
.	TRBV20-1	.	TRBJ1-1	CCARDPKAGAQNTEAFF	TGCTGTGCTAGAGATCCGAAGGCAGGGGCCCAGAACACTGAAGCTTTCTTT
.	TRBV20-1	TRBD2	TRBJ2-3	CSANGAGKKNSLADTQYF	TGCAGTGCTAATGGAGCGGGGAAAAAGAATAGCTTGGCAGATACGCAGTATTTT